A single sample is the source of the 15 T cell receptor beta chains below, sequenced in a study of OX40 agonist ivuxolimab in advanced cancers. The protocol was immunoSEQ multiplex PCR, while the TCRdb copy is restricted to in-frame clones and leaves out a portion. Found here are around 83,000 clones, 90% to 95% of them singletons; the top ten hold 2.3%. The sequencing here drew on CD4+ or CD8+ T cells sorted from blood, taken in a trial of the OX40 agonist ivuxolimab. The receptor set was obtained from an adult with an advanced solid tumor such as melanoma, head and neck, liver or kidney cancer.

V and J are TRBV5-1 and TRBJ1-5, with 9 bases identical to TRBD1. The CDR3 has 15 amino acids. With V trimmed by 0 bases and J by 4 bases, 2 bases remained unmatched. The V gene's germline CDR1 is SGHRS and CDR2 YFSETQ. The chain's CDR3 is CASSLEGTGNQPQHF. The CDR3 DNA reads as TGCGCCAGCAGCTTGGAGGGGACAGGGAATCAGCCCCAGCATTTT. Supplemented by reference TRBV5-1 and TRBJ1-5, the full variable domain reads KAGVTQTPRYLIKTRGQQVTLSCSPISGHRSVSWYQQTPGQGLQFLFEYFSETQRNKGNFPGRFSGRQFSNSRSEMNVSTLELGDSALYLCASSLEGTGNQPQHFGDGTRLSIL.

J is TRBJ1-3 and V is TRBV9; D is unclear. The CDR3 is 15 amino acids. Germline values: CDR1 SGDLS, CDR2 YYNGEE. V was cut by 0 bases and J by 2 bases, with 9 bases left in between. CDR3 in DNA: TGTGCCAGCAGCGTAGCCCCCTCACCTGGAAACACCATATATTTT. Amino acids: CASSVAPSPGNTIYF.

The chain couples TRBV18 to TRBJ2-4; TRBD2 aligns across 12 bases. Germline assignment: CDR1 KGHSH and CDR2 LQKENI. V was pared by 0 bases and J by 4 bases, with 1 base of the junction left unmatched. The length of the CDR3 is 16 residues. CDR3 protein: CASSPPGTSGKNIQYF. In DNA form, the CDR3 reads TGTGCCAGCTCACCACCGGGGACTAGCGGGAAAAACATTCAGTACTTC.

The chain recombines TRBV7-2 with TRBJ1-2; D gene uncertain. V lost 1 base and J 4 bases, leaving 7 bases between the germline ends. CDR3 length: 13 residues. Germline V lookup: CDR1 SGHTA, CDR2 FQGNSA. The CDR3 spells CASSLGLVYGYTF. The CDR3 nucleotides are TGTGCCAGCAGCTTAGGCCTGGTCTATGGCTACACCTTC.

The V call is TRBV28, the J call TRBJ1-1, with a weak D call TRBD1 (5 bases). Germline V gives CDR1 MDHEN, CDR2 SYDVKM. V was pared by 4 bases and J by 5 bases, with 17 bases between. The CDR3 is made up of 15 amino acids. CDR3 nucleotides: TGTGCCAGCAGTTGGGATGCAGGGATTGGGACTGAAGCTTTCTTT. As protein: CASSWDAGIGTEAFF.

The chain couples TRBV30 to TRBJ2-2; TRBD2 is a possible D gene (5 bases). V lost 4 bases and J 0 bases, leaving 15 bases between the germline ends. Per the germline V gene, CDR1 is GTSNPN and CDR2 is SVGIG (reference sequence). The CDR3 has 16 residues. In DNA, the CDR3 is TGTGCCTGGACCCCCGGACTCATCGCGAACACCGGGGAGCTGTTTTTT. It encodes CAWTPGLIANTGELFF.

The table lists this clone with a count of one. This chain joins TRBV10-1 and TRBJ1-4, with 8 bases that match TRBD1. The length of the CDR3 is 13 residues. The trim removed 6 bases at V and 8 bases at J, leaving 5 bases unmatched. The germline V gene encodes CDR1 WNHNN and CDR2 SYGVQD (reference sequence). The DNA for the CDR3 is TGCGCCAGCAGGGACAGGGCGTGCGAAAAACTGTTTTTT. This gives the protein CASRDRACEKLFF.

The chain joins TRBV29-1 to TRBJ2-1; 14 nucleotides match TRBD2. Germline V gene lookup returns CDR1 SQVTM and CDR2 ANQGSEA. Trimming at V came to 6 bases and at J to 8 bases, leaving 12 bases not matched to a gene. The CDR3 is 16 amino acids. The CDR3 DNA is TGCAGCGTCGAGGACACCGGGACTAGCGGGAGCTATGAGCAGTTCTTC. The encoded protein is CSVEDTGTSGSYEQFF.

A remark on this clone: Other DNA sequences of this sample code for an identical CDR3. The chain recombines TRBV18 with TRBJ2-7; TRBD2 matches at 8 bases. The germline gives CDR1 KGHSH, CDR2 LQKENI. V gave up 2 bases and J gave up 4 bases; unmatched junction bases: 4. CDR3 length: 14 amino acids. In DNA, the CDR3 is TGTGCCAGCTCACCATCTAGCGGGCCATACGAGCAGTACTTC. Translated, it gives CASSPSSGPYEQYF. The whole variable domain, filled in from reference TRBV18 and TRBJ2-7, reads NAGVMQNPRHLVRRRGQEARLRCSPMKGHSHVYWYRQLPEEGLKFMVYLQKENIIDESGMPKERFSAEFPKEGPSILRIQQVVRGDSAAYFCASSPSSGPYEQYFGPGTRLTVT.

This clone was recorded once. J is TRBJ2-5 and V is TRBV7-8, with D tentatively TRBD2 (7 bases). The CDR3 runs to 16 residues. Between the trimmed V and J ends, which lost 6 bases and 0 bases, there was a span of 17 bases. Germline-derived CDR1 and CDR2 are SGHVS and FQNEAQ. DNA of the CDR3: TGTGCCAGCAGGATGCCTCGGGGGGCCAACCAAGAGACCCAGTACTTC. Its translation is CASRMPRGANQETQYF.

This chain connects TRBV28 to TRBJ2-5; D perhaps matches TRBD1 (5 bases). Germline V CDR1 and CDR2: MDHEN, SYDVKM. The CDR3 is 14 amino acids. The V gene lost 6 bases and the J gene lost 2 bases, with 13 bases spanning the gap. The CDR3 coding sequence is TGTGCCAGCAGGCCTTGGACAAGACAAGAGACCCAGTACTTC. Its protein product is CASRPWTRQETQYF.

This chain uses TRBV21-1 with TRBJ2-3; the table names TRBD1, a call not compared with the DNA. TRBV21-1 is assigned pseudogene status. This CDR3 comprises 13 residues. This CDR3 is CASRTAPCYTQYF. The DNA of the CDR3 is TGTGCCAGCAGGACAGCCCCGTGTTATACGCAGTATTTT.

V and J are TRBV7-9 and TRBJ2-1, with a weak D call TRBD1 (5 bases). V dropped 5 bases and J dropped 6 bases, with 17 bases sitting between them. The germline V gene has CDR1 SEHNR and CDR2 FQNEAQ (reference sequence). CDR3 length equals 15 residues. The CDR3 spells CASSLQERGPNEQFF. In nucleotides, the CDR3 is TGTGCCAGCAGCCTACAGGAAAGGGGTCCCAATGAGCAGTTCTTC.

The chain has TRBV5-1 and TRBJ2-3; 8 nucleotides agree with TRBD2. Per germline, CDR1 SGHRS and CDR2 YFSETQ. This CDR3 is 15 amino acids long. The V gene end was trimmed by 0 bases and the J gene end by 5 bases; junction bases not matched to a gene: 5. In nucleotides, the CDR3 is TGCGCCAGCAGCTTGGGTTTAGCGGGACGAGATACGCAGTATTTT. Its translation: CASSLGLAGRDTQYF.

CDR3 nucleotides: TGCGCCAGCAGCATAGGACAAACTGGGGCCAACGTCCTGACTTTC. Its protein product is CASSIGQTGANVLTF. The chain combines TRBV5-1 with TRBJ2-6, with D maybe TRBD1 (5 bases). Germline-derived CDR1 and CDR2 are SGHRS and YFSETQ. The V end was cut by 4 bases, the J end by 2 bases, with 10 bases between. The CDR3 sequence is 15 residues long.